This T cell receptor (beta chain) was documented in a study of blood T cell repertoires in COVID-19. V shed 10 bases and J shed 8 bases, with 20 bases lying between them. Germline V lookup: CDR1 SNHLY, CDR2 FYNNEI. The CDR3 totals 13 residues. In the original workflow: Reference gene primer amplification gave estimated nucleated cell counts. TCRdb's table, derived via immunoSEQ multiplex PCR, lists solely in-frame clones and lacks some. Clone size and V and J calls were adopted from that table, with D and trimming inferred from the DNA. The table lists 150,000 to 200,000 clones, more than 65% of them singletons.

The sequencing input was PBMCs or T cells enriched from blood (not recorded which). This chain joins TRBV2 and TRBJ1-2; D gene ambiguous. The TCR sequence derives from a woman between 50 and 59 years old with acute COVID-19. CDR3 nucleotide sequence: TGTGCCAACAGAGGGTGGGAGAAAGGCGGCTACACCTTC. Its protein is CANRGWEKGGYTF.